This record covers a single TCR beta chain. Germline V lookup: CDR1 SGHRS, CDR2 YFSETQ. Trimming cost V 0 bases and J 8 bases, with 14 bases left between them. This CDR3 contains 14 residues. The sample comes from a study of patients and donors after allogeneic stem cell transplantation. MiXCR was run by TCRdb on the RT-PCR reads, yielding one entry per CDR3 protein. Of over 130,000 distinct CDR3 sequences listed, over 35% are singletons. Sequenced sample: blood, either unsorted or a sorted T cell fraction (not recorded which). This TCR was recovered from a human donor who was either an allogeneic HSCT recipient or a stem cell or donor lymphocyte infusion donor (not recorded which). It is not recorded whose cells these are; they may come from a transplant donor. The chain has TRBV5-1 and TRBJ1-2, with D perhaps matching TRBD1 (5 bases). The CDR3 nucleotides read TGCGCCAGCAGCTTGGCCGGCGGGGCGGAAGGCTACACCTTC. Protein product: CASSLAGGAEGYTF.